Listed below are T cell receptor beta chains from one sample, sequenced in a study of blood T cells in healthy people across ages. Using its own MiXCR run on the 5' RACE reads, TCRdb lists one record per CDR3 protein. The sample has over a million distinct CDR3 sequences; 35% to 45% are singletons. The sequenced sample was blood. These receptor sequences come from a woman between 18 and 29 years old in good health. Both conserved end residues are part of each CDR3. The D gene is left open where the match is weak. Some rows mark clone size as missing; the rest say once, few, many or name a class of expanded clone.

TRBV7-2,few,TRBJ1-2,TRBD1,TGTGCCAGCAGCTTACGGACAGGGGGTGAATATGGCTACACCTTC,CASSLRTGGEYGYTF
TRBV7-2,.,TRBJ1-2,.,TGTGCCAGCAGCTTAGCGGCCGGGGCTGGCTATGGCTACACCTTC,CASSLAAGAGYGYTF
TRBV10-1,once,TRBJ1-1,TRBD1,TGCGCCAGCAGCGATTCCGGGACAGGGCATATAGCTTTCTTT,CASSDSGTGHIAFF
TRBV4-3,.,TRBJ2-7,TRBD2,TGCGCCAGCAGCCAACTCCTAGCGGGGGGCCGTCCCTACGAGCAGTACTTC,CASSQLLAGGRPYEQYF
TRBV5-5,few,TRBJ2-1,.,TGTGCCAGCATCCCCCGAACTCAGGGGGGCTACAATGAGCAGTTCTTC,CASIPRTQGGYNEQFF
TRBV7-2,.,TRBJ2-5,.,TGTGCCAGCAGCTACACTAGATTGGGCAATGAGCAGTACTTC,CASSYTRLGNEQYF
TRBV9,.,TRBJ1-4,.,TGTGCCAGCAGCATCGGACGGTCGGGCCATGAAAAACTGTTTTTT,CASSIGRSGHEKLFF
TRBV7-2,.,TRBJ2-1,.,TGTGCCAGCAGCTACCCGACTAGTGGTGAGCAGTTCTTC,CASSYPTSGEQFF
TRBV2,.,TRBJ1-1,TRBD1,TGTGCCAGCACAAAAACAGGGGAGGCTGAAGCTTTCTTT,CASTKTGEAEAFF
TRBV2,few,TRBJ2-7,.,TGTGCCAGCACCCGAGAGGACTACGAGCAGTACTTC,CASTREDYEQYF
TRBV5-5,.,TRBJ2-5,.,TGTGCCAGCAACTTTCTGACTTCCTACAATGAGCAGTACTTC,CASNFLTSYNEQYF
TRBV10-3,.,TRBJ2-3,.,TGTGCCATCAGTGATCTAGGGCTCACAGATACGCAGTATTTT,CAISDLGLTDTQYF
TRBV3-1,.,TRBJ2-3,.,TGTGCCAGCAGCCCTGGGACCATGAATACGCAGTATTTT,CASSPGTMNTQYF
TRBV7-9,.,TRBJ2-7,TRBD2,TGTGCCAGCAGCATAGCGGGAGTGTCCAATGAGCAGTACTTC,CASSIAGVSNEQYF
TRBV2,.,TRBJ2-7,TRBD1,TGTGCCAGTAGGGTCCTTGACAGGGGAGAGACCCTGTACTTC,CASRVLDRGETLYF
TRBV29-1,many,TRBJ2-1,TRBD2,TGCAGCGCTCGTAGCGGGAGTGGCAATGAGCAGTTCTTC,CSARSGSGNEQFF
TRBV6-5,.,TRBJ2-1,TRBD2,TGTGCCAGCAGTTACGGACTAGGGAGTCTTGAGCAGTTCTTC,CASSYGLGSLEQFF
TRBV20-1,few,TRBJ2-7,TRBD2,TGCAGTGCAATAACTAGCGGATCCCAAGAGCAGTACTTC,CSAITSGSQEQYF
TRBV7-9,few,TRBJ2-7,.,TGTGCCAGCAGCCATCTGACAGGGACTAGCTCCTACGAGCAGTACTTC,CASSHLTGTSSYEQYF
TRBV20-1,.,TRBJ1-5,TRBD1,TGCAGTGCCGGCCCTCCCAGGGGGCATAGCAATCAGCCCCAGCATTTT,CSAGPPRGHSNQPQHF
TRBV13,.,TRBJ2-1,.,TGTGCCAGCAGCTTAAGGAAGGTCTCCTACAATGAGCAGTTCTTC,CASSLRKVSYNEQFF
TRBV12-3/TRBV12-4,.,TRBJ2-1,TRBD2,TGTGCCAGCTCCGTCGGACTAGCGGGAAGCCAAGAGACCCAGTTCTTC,CASSVGLAGSQETQFF
TRBV20-1,many,TRBJ2-1,TRBD2,TGCAGTGCCCACGCGGGACTAGCTCTCAATGAGCAGTTCTTC,CSAHAGLALNEQFF
TRBV20-1,many,TRBJ1-2,TRBD1,TGCAGTGCTTGGGACAGGGTTAACTATGGCTACACCTTC,CSAWDRVNYGYTF
TRBV12-3/TRBV12-4,few,TRBJ2-7,TRBD2,TGTGCCAGCGCTTTAGCGGGGGGTACCTACGAGCAGTACTTC,CASALAGGTYEQYF
TRBV27,.,TRBJ2-7,.,TGTGCCAGCAGCTCGGGACACTCTACCTACGAGCAGTACTTC,CASSSGHSTYEQYF
TRBV5-1,.,TRBJ1-6,.,TGCGCCAGCAGCCTCCGGGACTCCGATGCTTCACCCCTCCACTTT,CASSLRDSDASPLHF
TRBV6-2/TRBV6-3,.,TRBJ2-1,.,TGTGCCAGCAGAAGTGACTGGCTTCAAGAGACCCAGTTCTTC,CASRSDWLQETQFF
TRBV7-2,.,TRBJ1-6,TRBD1,TGTGCCAGCAGCTTCAGGACAGGGAGTAATTCACCCCTCCACTTT,CASSFRTGSNSPLHF
TRBV7-2,few,TRBJ2-1,.,TGTGCCAGCAGCTCTTACAGGGACCCGTTCTTC,CASSSYRDPFF
TRBV7-2,.,TRBJ2-7,.,TGTGCCAGCAGCCCCCTGTCTGGGCCCTACGAGCAGTACTTC,CASSPLSGPYEQYF
TRBV27,few,TRBJ2-7,TRBD1,TGTGCCAGCAGCTTATCGACAGGGGGCTACGAGCAGTACTTC,CASSLSTGGYEQYF
TRBV15,.,TRBJ2-1,TRBD2,TGTGCCACCAGCGGGGGGACTAGCGGAAACAATGAGCAGTTCTTC,CATSGGTSGNNEQFF
TRBV7-2,.,TRBJ1-4,.,TGTGCCAGCAGCACTACTACCGACCTGAGAGCTAATGAAAAACTGTTTTTT,CASSTTTDLRANEKLFF
TRBV6-2/TRBV6-3,.,TRBJ2-2,.,TGTGCCAGCAGTACTTGGACTACTAGGGCGAACACCGGGGAGCTGTTTTTT,CASSTWTTRANTGELFF
TRBV29-1,few,TRBJ2-2,TRBD2,TGCAGCGTTGAGTTTAGCGGGGGCCACACCGGGGAGCTGTTTTTT,CSVEFSGGHTGELFF